The TCR beta chain under discussion was sequenced for a study of metastatic and nonmetastatic thyroid tumors. There are 14 residues in the CDR3. With V trimmed by 4 bases and J by 4 bases, 7 bases remained unmatched. Not a single patient had been given any form of treatment at any point before undergoing thyroid surgery. TCRdb ran MiXCR on the PCR reads. The top ten hold around 18% of the sample, which has 5,000 or so clones, roughly 30% seen once. Overall study results and limits: In blood and tumor, TCR beta diversity was reportedly significantly higher in malignant thyroid tumors than in benign nodules.

This clone is categorized as large. What it binds is unknown. The V call is TRBV12-3 or TRBV12-4, the J call TRBJ2-7; 7 nucleotides line up with TRBD1. The clonotype was recovered from a female donor with papillary thyroid cancer or a benign thyroid nodule (not recorded which). Some clones in this sample may be carry-over from other donors' samples. Specimen: adjacent normal tissue. CDR3 residues: CASSYRGREYEQYF. CDR3 sequence (DNA): TGTGCCAGCAGTTACAGGGGACGGGAATACGAGCAGTACTTC.